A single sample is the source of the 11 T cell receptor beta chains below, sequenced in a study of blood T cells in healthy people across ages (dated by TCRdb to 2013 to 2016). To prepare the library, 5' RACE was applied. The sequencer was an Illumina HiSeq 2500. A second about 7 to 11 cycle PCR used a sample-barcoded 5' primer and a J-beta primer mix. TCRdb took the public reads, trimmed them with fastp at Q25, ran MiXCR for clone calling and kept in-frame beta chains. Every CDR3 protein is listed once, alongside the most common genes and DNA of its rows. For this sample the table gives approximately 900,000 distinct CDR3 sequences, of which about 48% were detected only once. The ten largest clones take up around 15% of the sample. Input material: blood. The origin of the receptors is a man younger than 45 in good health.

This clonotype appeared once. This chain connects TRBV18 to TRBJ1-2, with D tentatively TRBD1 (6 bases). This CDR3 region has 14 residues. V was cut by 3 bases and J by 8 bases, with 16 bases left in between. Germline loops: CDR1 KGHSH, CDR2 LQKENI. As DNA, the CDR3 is TGTGCCAGCTCACCGATTGACAGGAATGGGGGCTACACCTTC. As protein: CASSPIDRNGGYTF.

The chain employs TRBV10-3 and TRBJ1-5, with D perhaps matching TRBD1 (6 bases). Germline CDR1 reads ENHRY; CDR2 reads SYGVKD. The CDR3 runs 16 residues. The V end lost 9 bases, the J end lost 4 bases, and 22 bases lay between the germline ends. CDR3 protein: CAIGRGGQDWNQPQHF. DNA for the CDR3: TGTGCCATAGGGCGCGGGGGGCAGGATTGGAATCAGCCCCAGCATTTT.

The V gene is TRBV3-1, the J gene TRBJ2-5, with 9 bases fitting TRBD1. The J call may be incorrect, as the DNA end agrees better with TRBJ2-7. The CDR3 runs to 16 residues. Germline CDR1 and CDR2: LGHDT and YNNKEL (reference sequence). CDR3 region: CASSQDLGQGNDEQYF. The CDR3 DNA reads TGTGCCAGCAGCCAAGATCTGGGACAGGGTAACGACGAGCAGTACTTC.

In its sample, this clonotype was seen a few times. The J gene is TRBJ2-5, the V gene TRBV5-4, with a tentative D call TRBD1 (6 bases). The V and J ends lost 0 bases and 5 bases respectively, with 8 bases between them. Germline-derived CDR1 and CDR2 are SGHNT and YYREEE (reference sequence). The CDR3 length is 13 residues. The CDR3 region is CASSLDQGETQYF. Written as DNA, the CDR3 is TGTGCCAGCAGCTTGGATCAGGGGGAGACCCAGTACTTC.

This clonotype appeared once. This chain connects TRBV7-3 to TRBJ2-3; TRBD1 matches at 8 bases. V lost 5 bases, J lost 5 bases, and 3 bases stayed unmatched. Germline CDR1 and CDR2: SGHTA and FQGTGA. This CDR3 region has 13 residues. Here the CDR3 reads CASSADREDTQYF. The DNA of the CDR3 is TGTGCCAGCAGCGCGGACAGGGAAGATACGCAGTATTTT.

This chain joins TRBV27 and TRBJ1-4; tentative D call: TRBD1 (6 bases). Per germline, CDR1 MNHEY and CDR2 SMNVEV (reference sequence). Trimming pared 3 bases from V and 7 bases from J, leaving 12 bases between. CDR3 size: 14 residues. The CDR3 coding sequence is TGTGCCAGCAGTTTCGTACAGGGCACTGAAAAACTGTTTTTT. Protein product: CASSFVQGTEKLFF.

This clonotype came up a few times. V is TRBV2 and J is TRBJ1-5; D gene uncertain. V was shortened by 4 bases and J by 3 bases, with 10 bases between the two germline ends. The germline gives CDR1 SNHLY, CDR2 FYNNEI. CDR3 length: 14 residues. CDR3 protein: CASSGPDDNQPQHF. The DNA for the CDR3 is TGTGCCAGCAGTGGGCCGGACGACAATCAGCCCCAGCATTTT.

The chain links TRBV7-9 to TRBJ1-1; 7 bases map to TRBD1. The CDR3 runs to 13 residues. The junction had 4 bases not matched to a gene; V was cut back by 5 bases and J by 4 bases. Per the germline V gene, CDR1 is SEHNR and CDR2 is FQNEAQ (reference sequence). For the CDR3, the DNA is TGTGCCAGCAGCGGACAGGTGGGCACTGAAGCTTTCTTT. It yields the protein CASSGQVGTEAFF.

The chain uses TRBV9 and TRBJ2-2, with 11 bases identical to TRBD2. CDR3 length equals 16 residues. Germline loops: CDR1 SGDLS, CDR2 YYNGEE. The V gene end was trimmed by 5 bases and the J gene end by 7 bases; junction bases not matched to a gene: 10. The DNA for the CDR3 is TGTGCCAGCAGTGCTATGACTAGCGGGATCGTCGGGGAGCTGTTTTTT. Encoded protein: CASSAMTSGIVGELFF.

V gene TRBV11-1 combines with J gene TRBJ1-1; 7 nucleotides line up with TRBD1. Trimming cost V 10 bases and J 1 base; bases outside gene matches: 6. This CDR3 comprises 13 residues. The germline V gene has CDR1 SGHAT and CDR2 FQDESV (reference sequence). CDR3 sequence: CAIMGQQNTEAFF. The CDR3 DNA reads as TGTGCCATTATGGGACAGCAGAACACTGAAGCTTTCTTT.

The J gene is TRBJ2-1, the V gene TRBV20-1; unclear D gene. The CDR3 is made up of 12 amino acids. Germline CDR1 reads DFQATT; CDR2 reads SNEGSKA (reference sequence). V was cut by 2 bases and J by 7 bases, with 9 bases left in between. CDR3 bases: TGCAGTGCTAGACCTGGTGTTAATGAGCAGTTCTTC. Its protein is CSARPGVNEQFF.